This TCR beta chain was sequenced during a study of blood T cell repertoires in COVID-19. For the study at large: The United States, Italy and Spain provided the acute and convalescent COVID-19 samples. From T cells, B-cell-depleted T cells, or PBMCs came the material, which was cDNA or gDNA.

This clone was recorded only once. As originally analysed: The assay estimated nucleated cells by amplifying reference gene primers. Clones were sequenced by immunoSEQ multiplex PCR, and TCRdb holds only the in-frame ones, with some missing. V and J calls and clone size are those listed in that table; D and trimming were worked out from the DNA. Seen here are over 200,000 clones, roughly nine tenths observed once, and the top ten hold under 4.5%. The V end was cut by 3 bases, the J end by 3 bases, with 6 bases between. Germline CDR1 is SQVTM and CDR2 is ANQGSEA. The CDR3 covers 11 residues. The gene calls are TRBV29-1 and TRBJ2-7; perhaps TRBD1 as D (6 bases). The source of this sequence is a man aged 55-75 years who had recovered from COVID-19. Input material: peripheral blood. The chain's CDR3 is CSVDRGYEQYF. In DNA, the CDR3 is TGCAGCGTTGACAGGGGCTACGAGCAGTACTTC.